Included here is one T cell receptor beta chain sequence, with context. Its antigen is still unknown. These data originate in a study of siplizumab effects on memory and regulatory T cells. Whole-study findings and limits: Most alloreactive clones went unmapped to unstimulated subsets; only a minor fraction mapped.

J gave up 5 bases and V 3 bases, and 20 bases lay outside the gene matches. Germline-derived CDR1 and CDR2 are SGDLS and YYNGEE. CDR3 length equals 19 residues. TCRdb's copy holds only in-frame clones and misses some; the assay was immunoSEQ multiplex PCR. The data contain roughly 93,000 clones, roughly 94% of them singletons. This TCR was recovered from a human donor in good health. V usage is TRBV9 and J usage is TRBJ1-1; 9 positions match TRBD1. Sequencing input: non-Treg CD4+ T cells sorted from blood. CDR3 in DNA: TGTGCCAGCAGCGCCCGAAAAGACCTTTCTGGGACAGGGTCGACTGAAGCTTTCTTT. It specifies CASSARKDLSGTGSTEAFF.